One and the same sample provided the 13 T cell receptor beta chains below, sequenced in a study of cytomegalovirus exposure and HLA in healthy donors. PCR used 60 Vbeta primers and 13 Jbeta primers. Using immunoSEQ multiplex PCR, the repertoire was profiled, and TCRdb retains in-frame clones only, with some absent. The sample holds 150,000 to 160,000 clones; around 84% are singletons and the top ten take about 5.6%. Sequenced: PBMCs. Receptors originate from a woman in her thirties or forties in good health and CMV-seropositive.

The chain is built from TRBV5-1 and TRBJ2-7; TRBD2 matches 7 bases. Trimming at V came to 0 bases and at J to 7 bases, leaving 10 bases not matched to a gene. The CDR3 sequence is 15 residues long. Germline V gene lookup returns CDR1 SGHRS and CDR2 YFSETQ. CDR3 DNA: TGCGCCAGCAGCTTGGAACCGGGAGGTTATGAAGAGCAGTACTTC. Residues: CASSLEPGGYEEQYF. The full variable domain, completed using reference TRBV5-1 and TRBJ2-7, is KAGVTQTPRYLIKTRGQQVTLSCSPISGHRSVSWYQQTPGQGLQFLFEYFSETQRNKGNFPGRFSGRQFSNSRSEMNVSTLELGDSALYLCASSLEPGGYEEQYFGPGTRLTVT.

The rearrangement uses TRBV5-1 and TRBJ2-2; 9 positions agree with TRBD2. Per germline, CDR1 SGHRS and CDR2 YFSETQ. The CDR3 consists of 17 residues. With V trimmed by 3 bases and J by 4 bases, 10 bases remained unmatched. The DNA of the CDR3 is TGCGCCAGCAGCTGGGGGAGTAGCGGGAGCTCCACCGGGGAGCTGTTTTTT. Translated: CASSWGSSGSSTGELFF. The full variable domain, with the rest looked up from reference TRBV5-1 and TRBJ2-2, is KAGVTQTPRYLIKTRGQQVTLSCSPISGHRSVSWYQQTPGQGLQFLFEYFSETQRNKGNFPGRFSGRQFSNSRSEMNVSTLELGDSALYLCASSWGSSGSSTGELFFGEGSRLTVL.

Regarding this clone: This sample also contains other DNA sequences that code for the same CDR3. The V and J genes are TRBV6-5 and TRBJ2-3; no reliable D call. V was clipped by 7 bases and J by 1 base, with 3 bases between them. CDR1 MNHEY and CDR2 SVGAGI come from the germline V gene. CDR3 length: 11 residues. The CDR3 region has the DNA TGTGCCAGCACAGGCACAGATACGCAGTATTTT. Translated: CASTGTDTQYF.

The genes are TRBV15 and TRBJ2-1; weak D call: TRBD2 (5 bases). The CDR3 has 15 residues. Germline V gene data show CDR1 as LNHNV and CDR2 as YYDKDF (reference sequence). Trimming pared 3 bases from V and 9 bases from J, leaving 18 bases between. The CDR3 DNA is TGTGCCACCAGCAGGGAGGCCTCCGTGTCGGGTGAGCAGTTCTTC. It translates to CATSREASVSGEQFF.

The V and J genes are TRBV7-3 and TRBJ1-1; D possibly corresponds to TRBD1 (5 bases). Per the germline V gene, CDR1 is SGHTA and CDR2 is FQGTGA. The CDR3 extends over 16 amino acids. The V gene lost 5 bases and the J gene lost 4 bases, with 20 bases spanning the gap. This chain's CDR3 is CASSLNTGTSGTEAFF. The CDR3 DNA is TGTGCCAGCAGCCTAAATACCGGGACTTCGGGCACTGAAGCTTTCTTT.

Here the CDR3 reads CASSSETGGREQFF. The CDR3, as DNA: TGTGCCAGCAGTTCCGAGACAGGGGGCAGGGAGCAGTTCTTC. The genes are TRBV6-5 and TRBJ2-1; TRBD1 matches at 10 bases. The CDR3 loop spans 14 amino acids. Trimming at V came to 4 bases and at J to 10 bases, leaving 7 bases not matched to a gene. Germline CDR1 reads MNHEY; CDR2 reads SVGAGI.

CDR3 DNA: TGTGCCAGTAGTACCCAGCGGGCGATCTACGAGCAGTACTTC. It specifies CASSTQRAIYEQYF. The chain links TRBV19 to TRBJ2-7, with TRBD2 as a possible D gene (6 bases). V lost 4 bases and J 3 bases, leaving 13 bases between the germline ends. Germline assignment: CDR1 LNHDA and CDR2 SQIVND (reference sequence). This CDR3 has 14 residues.

The chain couples TRBV12-2 to TRBJ1-2. TRBV12-2 is deemed a pseudogene. The CDR3 runs 17 residues. CDR3 sequence reads: CASRDLVIRNVDYGYTF. DNA for the CDR3: TGTGCAAGTCGTGACTTGGTTATTCGGAATGTCGACTATGGCTACACCTTC.

The chain couples TRBV29-1 to TRBJ2-3; 13 nucleotides agree with TRBD2. Germline V lookup: CDR1 SQVTM, CDR2 ANQGSEA. The CDR3 is 16 amino acids. The junction had 6 bases not matched to a gene; V was cut back by 4 bases and J by 2 bases. The CDR3 DNA reads TGCAGCGTTGCTGCCGGGACTAGCGGGGACACAGATACGCAGTATTTT. Encoded protein: CSVAAGTSGDTDTQYF.

The chain joins TRBV5-1 to TRBJ2-1; 9 nucleotides agree with TRBD1. The CDR3 has 15 amino acids. V lost 0 bases, J lost 6 bases, and 4 bases stayed unmatched. From germline, CDR1 is SGHRS and CDR2 YFSETQ. The CDR3 coding sequence is TGCGCCAGCAGCTTGGTAGGACAGGGGAGCAATGAGCAGTTCTTC. Its protein product is CASSLVGQGSNEQFF. The full variable domain, with the rest looked up from reference TRBV5-1 and TRBJ2-1, is KAGVTQTPRYLIKTRGQQVTLSCSPISGHRSVSWYQQTPGQGLQFLFEYFSETQRNKGNFPGRFSGRQFSNSRSEMNVSTLELGDSALYLCASSLVGQGSNEQFFGPGTRLTVL.

J is TRBJ2-5 and V is TRBV19, with D perhaps matching TRBD1 (6 bases). The CDR3 spans 12 residues. The germline CDR1 and CDR2 sequences are LNHDA and SQIVND (reference sequence). Trimming stripped 8 bases from V and 6 bases from J, with 13 bases between. CDR3 in DNA: TGTGCCAGTTCTGAACAGGGCCAGACCCAGTACTTC. The encoded protein is CASSEQGQTQYF.

The chain uses TRBV29-1 and TRBJ1-2; D not resolved. Germline V lookup: CDR1 SQVTM, CDR2 ANQGSEA. V was cut by 3 bases and J by 1 base, with 9 bases left in between. The CDR3 totals 13 residues. In DNA form, the CDR3 reads TGCAGCGTTGATCTTGACATTAACTATGGCTACACCTTC. Translation gives CSVDLDINYGYTF. Full variable domain (rest looked up from reference TRBV29-1 and TRBJ1-2): SAVISQKPSRDICQRGTSLTIQCQVDSQVTMMFWYRQQPGQSLTLIATANQGSEATYESGFVIDKFPISRPNLTFSTLTVSNMSPEDSSIYLCSVDLDINYGYTFGSGTRLTVV.

V is TRBV7-8 and J is TRBJ2-5; tentatively, D is TRBD1 (6 bases). Trimming removed 0 bases from V and 7 bases from J, with 24 bases in between. CDR3 length: 18 amino acids. Per germline, CDR1 SGHVS and CDR2 FQNEAQ. CDR3 in DNA: TGTGCCAGCAGCTTAGCGAACCCTTTAAACAGGGCCCGGGGGACCCAGTACTTC. Translated: CASSLANPLNRARGTQYF.